This T cell receptor (beta chain) was sequenced in a study of blood T cell repertoires in COVID-19. Losses at the gene ends were 0 bases for V and 9 bases for J; bases not matched to a gene: 7. Per the germline V gene, CDR1 is MGHRA and CDR2 is YSYEKL. The CDR3 spans 16 residues. The repertoire was sequenced with immunoSEQ multiplex PCR; TCRdb's copy has only in-frame clones and lacks some. The table includes more than 250,000 clones, roughly four fifths detected once. The V gene is TRBV4-1, the J gene TRBJ1-6; 8 bases are shared with TRBD1. This TCR derives from a man aged 35-49 years who had been exposed to COVID-19. Input material: PBMCs or T cells enriched from blood (not recorded which). In DNA, the CDR3 is TGCGCCAGCAGCCAAGACGCCGACAGGGGTTTTTCACCCCTCCACTTT. This sequence encodes CASSQDADRGFSPLHF.